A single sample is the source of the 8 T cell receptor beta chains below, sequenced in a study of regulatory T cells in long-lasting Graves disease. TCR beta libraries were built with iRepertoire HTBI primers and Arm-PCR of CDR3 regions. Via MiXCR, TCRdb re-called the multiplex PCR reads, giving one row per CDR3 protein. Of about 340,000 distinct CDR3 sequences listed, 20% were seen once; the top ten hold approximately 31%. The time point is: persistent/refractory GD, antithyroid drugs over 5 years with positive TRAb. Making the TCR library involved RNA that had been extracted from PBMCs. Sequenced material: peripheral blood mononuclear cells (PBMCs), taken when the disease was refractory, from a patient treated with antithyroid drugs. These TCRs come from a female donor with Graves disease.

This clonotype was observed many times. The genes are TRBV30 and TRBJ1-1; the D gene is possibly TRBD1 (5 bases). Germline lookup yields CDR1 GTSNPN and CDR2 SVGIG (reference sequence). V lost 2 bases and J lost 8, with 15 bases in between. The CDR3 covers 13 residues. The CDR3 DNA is TGTGCCTGGAGTCAGGGACCCCCGACCGAAGCTTTCTTT. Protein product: CAWSQGPPTEAFF.

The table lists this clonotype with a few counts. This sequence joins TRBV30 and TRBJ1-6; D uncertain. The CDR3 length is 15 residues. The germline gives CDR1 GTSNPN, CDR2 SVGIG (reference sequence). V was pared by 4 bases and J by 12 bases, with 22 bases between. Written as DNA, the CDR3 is TGTGCCTGGAAGTCAGCGGACCACTTTACGGGACCCCTCCACTTT. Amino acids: CAWKSADHFTGPLHF.

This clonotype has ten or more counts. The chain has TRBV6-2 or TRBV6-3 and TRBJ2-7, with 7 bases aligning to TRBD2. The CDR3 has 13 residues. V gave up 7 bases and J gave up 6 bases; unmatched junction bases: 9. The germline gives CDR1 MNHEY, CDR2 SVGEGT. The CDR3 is CASKAPGGSEQYF. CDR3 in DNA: TGTGCCAGCAAGGCACCCGGGGGGAGCGAGCAGTACTTC.

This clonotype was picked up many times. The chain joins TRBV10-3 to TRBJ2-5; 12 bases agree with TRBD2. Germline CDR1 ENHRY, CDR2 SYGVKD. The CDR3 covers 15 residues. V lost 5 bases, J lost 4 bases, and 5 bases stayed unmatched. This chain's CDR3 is CAISPTSGSGETQYF. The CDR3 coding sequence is TGTGCCATCAGTCCGACTAGCGGGAGCGGAGAGACCCAGTACTTC.

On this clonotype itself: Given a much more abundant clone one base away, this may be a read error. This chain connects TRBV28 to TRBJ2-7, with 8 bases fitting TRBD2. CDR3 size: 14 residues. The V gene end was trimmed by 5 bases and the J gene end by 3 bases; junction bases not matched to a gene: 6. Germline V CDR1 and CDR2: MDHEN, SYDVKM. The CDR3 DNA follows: TGTGCCAGCAGTCTTTTAGCGGGGCACTACGAGCAGTACTTC. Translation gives CASSLLAGHYEQYF. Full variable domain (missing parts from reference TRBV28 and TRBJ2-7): DVKVTQSSRYLVKRTGEKVFLECVQDMDHENMFWYRQDPGLGLRLIYFSYDVKMKEKGDIPEGYSVSREKKERFSLILESASTNQTSMYLCASSLLAGHYEQYFGPGTRLTVT.

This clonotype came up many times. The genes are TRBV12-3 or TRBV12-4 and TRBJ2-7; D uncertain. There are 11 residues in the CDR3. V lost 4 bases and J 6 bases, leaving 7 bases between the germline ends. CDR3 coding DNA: TGTGCCAGCAGTTCTTCTACCGAGCAGTACTTC. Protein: CASSSSTEQYF.

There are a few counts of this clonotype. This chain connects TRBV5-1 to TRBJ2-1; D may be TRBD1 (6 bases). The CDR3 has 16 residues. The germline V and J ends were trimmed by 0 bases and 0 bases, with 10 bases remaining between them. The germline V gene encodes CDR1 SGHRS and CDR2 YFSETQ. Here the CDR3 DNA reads TGCGCCAGCAGCTTGGATGCAGGGGCCTCCTACAATGAGCAGTTCTTC. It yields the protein CASSLDAGASYNEQFF.

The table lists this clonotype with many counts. In nucleotides, the CDR3 is TGTGCCAGCAGCCCTTTTAGCGGGAGTGAGCAGTACTTC. It translates to CASSPFSGSEQYF. The V call is TRBV3-1, the J call TRBJ2-7; 9 bases fit TRBD2. V dropped 4 bases and J dropped 7; count of bases not matched to a gene: 5. From germline, CDR1 is LGHDT and CDR2 YNNKEL (reference sequence). The CDR3 consists of 13 residues.